The sequence of this TCR beta chain was determined in a study of regulatory T cells in long-lasting Graves disease. General study points: With persistent disease, TRBV28, TRBJ1-2 and TRBJ2-5 were the favored segments.

TCR beta libraries were built with iRepertoire HTBI primers and Arm-PCR of CDR3 regions. TCRdb processed the multiplex PCR reads anew with MiXCR; each CDR3 protein has one entry. Among 450,000 or so distinct CDR3 sequences listed, roughly 20% were seen once. Germline V gives CDR1 MNHEY, CDR2 SMNVEV (reference sequence). CDR3 length equals 14 residues. V was clipped by 3 bases and J by 8 bases; unmatched bases: 5. The time point here: persistent/refractory GD, antithyroid drugs over 5 years with positive TRAb. There was RNA extracted from PBMCs, and the TCR library was made from it. This clonotype was detected many times. Its antigen remains unknown.

The clonotype originates from a female donor with Graves disease. The rearrangement links TRBV27 to TRBJ1-4; 8 nucleotides match TRBD1. The sample was peripheral blood mononuclear cells (PBMCs), taken when the disease was refractory, from a patient treated with antithyroid drugs. The CDR3 coding sequence is TGTGCCAGCAGTTTGCGGGACAGGAGGGAAAAACTGTTTTTT. Amino acid sequence: CASSLRDRREKLFF.